This T cell receptor (beta chain) was obtained from a study of metastatic and nonmetastatic thyroid tumors. Study at large: The comparison covered peripheral blood and tumor or nodule tissue in malignant and benign thyroid patients. General study findings and limits: Compared with benign nodules, malignant thyroid tumors were reported to have significantly higher TCR beta diversity in both blood and tumor.

This clone has a count of ten or more. Antigen specificity is unknown. The J segment lost 4 bases and the V segment lost 2 bases, leaving 0 bases of the junction unmatched. CDR3 length: 14 amino acids. Germline V gives CDR1 SGHDN, CDR2 FVKESK. Authors' processing steps: The study built a papillary thyroid cancer distant-metastasis classifier from CDR3 differences across clinicopathological groups. TCRdb recomputed clones from the PCR reads via MiXCR. TCRdb, rather than the study authors, made the V and J calls. The sample records over 35,000 clones, roughly 14% being singletons. All patients were untreated before thyroid surgery.

This rearrangement joins TRBV14 to TRBJ2-5; TRBD2 aligns across 11 bases. Sequencing was performed on blood. This receptor was obtained from a female donor with papillary thyroid cancer or a benign thyroid nodule (not recorded which). Some clones in this sample may be carry-over from other donors' samples. The DNA for the CDR3 is TGTGCCAGCAGCCAACTAGCGGGGGGAGAGACCCAGTACTTC. Translating gives CASSQLAGGETQYF.